This record covers a single TCR beta chain. The antigen is not known. This sample was taken from a study of memory CD4+ T cells and cytomegalovirus serostatus. Study-level information: Of the healthy Belgian adults, several were CMV seropositive and more than 20 seronegative.

Germline V gene lookup returns CDR1 SGHTA and CDR2 FQGNSA. V was clipped by 1 base and J by 3 bases, with 7 bases between them. The CDR3 consists of 13 residues. The study's findings and limits: CD4+ memory repertoires contained 67 of 164 reported CMV TCRbeta sequences. Repertoires predicted CMV serostatus with median bootstrapped AUC of approximately 0.94.

Using immunoSEQ multiplex PCR, the repertoire was profiled, and TCRdb retains in-frame clones only, with some absent. The profile covers 35,000 to 45,000 clones, with 79% appearing a single time and around 1.1% taken by the ten largest. The sort gate was single viable CD3+CD4+CD8-CD45RO+ cells for memory CD4+ T cells. The receptor's source is an adult in good health and CMV-seronegative. The V call is TRBV7-2, the J call TRBJ2-7, with D hard to call. The sample taken for sequencing was memory CD4+ T cells from blood. The CDR3 DNA reads as TGTGCCAGCAGCTTAGTTCAAAACTACGAGCAGTACTTC. Translating gives CASSLVQNYEQYF.